A single TCR beta chain is shown here with its context. The target antigen is unknown. TCRdb's table, derived via immunoSEQ multiplex PCR, lists solely in-frame clones and lacks some. Of some 25,000 clones in the sample, more than 80% are singletons; the top ten hold roughly 5.2%. The data derive from a study of lymphopenia after photon versus proton radiotherapy. Study conclusions and caveats: In patients who died, overall survival fell as post-nadir TCR diversity dropped more. Post-nadir diversity loss with photons came from oligoclonal expansion, particularly CD8+ Temra cells.

CDR3 length equals 15 residues. Trimming removed 0 bases at V and 8 bases at J, with 13 bases between. The V and J genes are TRBV23-1 and TRBJ1-4; weak D call: TRBD1 (5 bases). TRBV23-1 is an ORF for which the function is uncertain. The receptor comes from a man between 25 and 39 years old with gastric cancer. This sample comprised peripheral blood, obtained from a patient treated with photon-based radiotherapy. As DNA, the CDR3 is TGCGCCAGCAGTCAATCTGACAGTGCGGGGGAAAAACTGTTTTTT. Its protein product is CASSQSDSAGEKLFF.